The T cell receptor (beta chain) under discussion was sequenced for a study of identical twins. Comment on this clonotype: The antigen remains unidentified.

One entry per CDR3 protein results from TCRdb running MiXCR on the 5' RACE reads. Of about 890,000 distinct CDR3 sequences in the sample, roughly an eighth were seen once. In germline, CDR1 is SGHVS, CDR2 FNYEAQ. Trimming removed 4 bases at V and 6 bases at J, with 12 bases between. The CDR3 runs 13 residues. Study-wide findings and caveats: The study found excess low generation probability among twin-shared out-of-frame alpha sequences. Fewer insertions characterized abundant cord blood beta clonotypes, whereas memory repertoires showed none.

This same sample was also taken into another study, of yellow fever vaccine responses in identical twins.

The rearrangement joins TRBV7-6 to TRBJ1-2; D might be TRBD1 (5 bases). The material sequenced was PBMCs. This clonotype originated in a woman between 18 and 30 years old in good health. CDR3 loop: CASSSRDRDGYTF. CDR3 nucleotides: TGTGCCAGCAGCTCCCGGGACCGTGATGGCTACACCTTC.